What follows are 7 T cell receptor beta chains derived from one specimen sequenced in a study of cytomegalovirus exposure and HLA in healthy donors. The PCR made use of 60 Vbeta and 13 Jbeta primers. Libraries were prepared by immunoSEQ multiplex PCR; TCRdb keeps only in-frame clonotypes and omits some of them. In the table there are around 120,000 clones, approximately 80% of which are singletons. Sequencing used PBMCs. The receptors originated from a woman between 40 and 55 years old in good health and CMV-seropositive.

This clone was observed a few times. CDR3 sequence: CASSGGWGDQPQHF. CDR3 DNA: TGTGCCAGTAGTGGGGGTTGGGGGGATCAGCCCCAGCATTTT. The chain joins TRBV19 to TRBJ1-5, with TRBD1 as a possible D gene (5 bases). Trimming left V 5 bases short and J 5 bases short, with 13 bases between. The CDR3 consists of 14 residues. Germline V gene sequence: CDR1 LNHDA, CDR2 SQIVND (reference sequence).

The chain is built from TRBV21-1 and TRBJ2-7; the table's TRBD2 call for D was not verified on the DNA. TRBV21-1 is annotated as a pseudogene. The CDR3 is made up of 13 amino acids. The CDR3 bases are TGTGCCAGCAGCTCGGGCCCCCCGGGGGAGCAGTACTTC. It translates to CASSSGPPGEQYF.

CDR3 amino acids: CASSLAQGATGELFF. The CDR3 nucleotides read TGTGCCAGCAGCTTGGCCCAGGGGGCCACCGGGGAGCTGTTTTTT. The chain couples TRBV5-4 to TRBJ2-2, with 8 bases lining up with TRBD1. The CDR3 contains 15 residues. CDR1 and CDR2 (germline): SGHNT, YYREEE (reference sequence). After removal of 0 bases from V and 4 bases from J, the junction contained 2 bases not matched to a gene.

As regards this clone: Additional DNA sequences in this sample encode the identical CDR3. This chain connects TRBV10-2 to TRBJ2-1; 7 nucleotides agree with TRBD1. Germline trimming cut 7 bases from V and 4 bases from J; bases unmatched to any gene: 10. Germline-derived CDR1 and CDR2 are WSHSY and SAAADI. This CDR3 has 15 residues. CDR3 bases: TGCGCCAGCAAGGGGACAGTAGGCTCATACAATGAGCAGTTCTTC. Translating gives CASKGTVGSYNEQFF.

This rearrangement joins TRBV15 to TRBJ1-6, with D maybe TRBD1 (6 bases). This CDR3 has 17 residues. V lost 0 bases, J lost 9 bases, and 18 bases lay in between. Germline-derived CDR1 and CDR2 are LNHNV and YYDKDF (reference sequence). The CDR3 protein is CATSRDRRAGVGSPLHF. The CDR3 DNA sequence: TGTGCCACCAGCAGAGATAGGCGGGCAGGGGTAGGTTCACCCCTCCACTTT.

Worth noting for this clone: Other nucleotide sequences in the sample specify the same CDR3. This chain uses TRBV5-1 with TRBJ1-3; D unclear. The CDR3 length is 14 residues. The germline V gene has CDR1 SGHRS and CDR2 YFSETQ. V lost 0 bases, J lost 1 base, and 5 bases lay in between. CDR3 loop: CASSLVGSGNTIYF. CDR3 DNA sequence: TGCGCCAGCAGCTTGGTCGGTTCTGGAAACACCATATATTTT.

This clone was seen only a few times. The rearrangement uses TRBV5-3 and TRBJ2-7; perhaps TRBD1 as D (6 bases). TRBV5-3 is an open reading frame, and its role is uncertain. V lost 0 bases and J lost 1, with 8 bases in between. The CDR3 covers 14 residues. The CDR3 nucleotides read TGTGCCAGAAGCTTGGAACAGGGATCCTACGAGCAGTACTTC. It yields the protein CARSLEQGSYEQYF.